The TCR beta chain under discussion was sequenced for a study of early T cells in non-severe SARS-CoV-2 infection. As for the study in general: Chains from this unsorted whole-blood bulk RNA could not be paired. Whole-study findings and limits: The matching step, a VDJdb search, favored anti-spike CD8 responses and missed private and CD4 specificities.

This clonotype was recorded a few times. What it recognizes is unknown. Individual cDNA molecules each received unique molecular identifiers attached to them. MiXCR was run by TCRdb on the 5' RACE reads, yielding one entry per CDR3 protein. This sample yields roughly 30,000 distinct CDR3 sequences, of which approximately 5% are seen a single time; roughly 13% belongs to the top ten. The sequenced sample consisted of whole blood. The TCR comes from an adult who was a healthcare worker with PCR-confirmed SARS-CoV-2 infection or an uninfected control (not recorded which).

The CDR3 coding sequence is TGTGCCAGCAGTGAGGGGGGCGGCAATCAGCCCCAGCATTTT. It specifies CASSEGGGNQPQHF. The genes are TRBV2 and TRBJ1-5; weak D call: TRBD1 (6 bases). CDR1 and CDR2 from the germline V gene are SNHLY and FYNNEI. Trimming left V 3 bases short and J 2 bases short, with 8 bases between. CDR3 length: 14 residues.